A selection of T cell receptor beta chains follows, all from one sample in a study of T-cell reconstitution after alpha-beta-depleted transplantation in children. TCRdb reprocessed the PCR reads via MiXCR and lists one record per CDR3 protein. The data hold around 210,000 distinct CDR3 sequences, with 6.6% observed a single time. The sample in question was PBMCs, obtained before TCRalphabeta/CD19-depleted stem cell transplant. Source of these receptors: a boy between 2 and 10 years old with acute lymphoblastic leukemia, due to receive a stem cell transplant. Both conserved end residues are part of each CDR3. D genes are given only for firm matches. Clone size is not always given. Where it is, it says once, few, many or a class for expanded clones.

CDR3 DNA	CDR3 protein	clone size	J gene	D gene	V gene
TGCAGTGTAGGGTCGAGCGGGGCCAACGTCCTGACTTTC	CSVGSSGANVLTF	many	TRBJ2-6	.	TRBV20-1
TGTGCCAGCCTTACTAGCGGGGGGCCGAATGAGCAGTTCTTC	CASLTSGGPNEQFF	many	TRBJ2-1	TRBD2	TRBV3-1
TGTGCCAGCAGCCTACTTGGGGGGAGGGCCTCGACAGATACGCAGTATTTT	CASSLLGGRASTDTQYF	many	TRBJ2-3	TRBD2	TRBV28
TGCAGCGTTCCCCTCGACCAGCGGGATACGCAGTATTTT	CSVPLDQRDTQYF	many	TRBJ2-3	.	TRBV29-1
TGTGCCAGCAGGGAACAGGGAACTAATGAAAAACTGTTTTTT	CASREQGTNEKLFF	few	TRBJ1-4	.	TRBV2
TGCGCAAGTCAAACCGGGACAGGGTCCTACAATGAGCAGTTCTTC	CASQTGTGSYNEQFF	many	TRBJ2-1	TRBD1	TRBV5-1
TGTGCCAGCAGCTCTCCCGGGACTAACACAGATACGCAGTATTTT	CASSSPGTNTDTQYF	many	TRBJ2-3	TRBD2	TRBV5-5
TGTGCCAGCAGAACCGGGACCGACGGAAACACCATATATTTT	CASRTGTDGNTIYF	.	TRBJ1-3	.	TRBV3-1
TGCAGCGTGGGACAGGGGGCCCACGAGCAGTACTTC	CSVGQGAHEQYF	many	TRBJ2-7	TRBD1	TRBV20-1
TGTGCCCCCGGGACTCTGTCAGCTGAGCAGTTCTTC	CAPGTLSAEQFF	.	TRBJ2-1	.	TRBV10-3
TGTGCCAGCAGGCGGACTGAACCTAATCAGCCCCAGCATTTT	CASRRTEPNQPQHF	.	TRBJ1-5	.	TRBV3-1
TGCAGTGCTAGAGAATTGGGAGCTGATACGCAGTATTTT	CSARELGADTQYF	many	TRBJ2-3	.	TRBV20-1
TGTGCCAGCAGCTTAGGGAATACGAACACTGAAGCTTTCTTT	CASSLGNTNTEAFF	many	TRBJ1-1	.	TRBV7-9
TGTGCCAGCAGTTACGGGTACACTGAAGCTTTCTTT	CASSYGYTEAFF	many	TRBJ1-1	.	TRBV6-2/TRBV6-3
TGCAGCGCAGCCCTACTAGCGGGGAGCTACGAGCAGTACTTC	CSAALLAGSYEQYF	many	TRBJ2-7	TRBD2	TRBV29-1
TGTGCCAGCCTATCCCCCGGAATCACTGAAGCTTTCTTT	CASLSPGITEAFF	few	TRBJ1-1	.	TRBV28